A single sample is the source of the 3 T cell receptor beta chains below, sequenced in a study of OX40 agonist ivuxolimab in advanced cancers. Produced via immunoSEQ multiplex PCR; TCRdb's table is partial and in-frame only. The profile shows roughly 90,000 clones, approximately 88% of them singletons. The material was CD4+ or CD8+ T cells sorted from blood, obtained in a trial of the OX40 agonist ivuxolimab. These receptors all stem from an adult with an advanced solid tumor such as melanoma, head and neck, liver or kidney cancer.

This clone was seen more than once but under ten times. The rearrangement uses TRBV5-4 and TRBJ1-2; no clear D. The germline CDR1 and CDR2 sequences are SGHNT and YYREEE (reference sequence). This CDR3 has 13 residues. Trimming removed 4 bases at V and 2 bases at J, with 9 bases between. CDR3 nucleotides: TGTGCCAGCAGCAGTGACAAGAACTATGGCTACACCTTC. Translated: CASSSDKNYGYTF.

The genes are TRBV27 and TRBJ2-7, with TRBD1 identical over 7 bases. V lost 7 bases and J lost 1; bases outside the gene matches: 7. The CDR3 sequence is 14 residues long. Germline CDR1 and CDR2: MNHEY and SMNVEV (reference sequence). CDR3 nucleotides: TGTGCCAGCACCCCCTCAGGGGGATCCTACGAGCAGTACTTC. It codes for CASTPSGGSYEQYF.

The chain is built from TRBV6-5 and TRBJ1-3; D not certain. The CDR3 extends over 15 amino acids. The V gene's germline CDR1 is MNHEY and CDR2 SVGAGI. Between the trimmed V and J ends, which lost 6 bases and 4 bases, there was a span of 16 bases. This chain's CDR3 is CASSRQSGYGNTIYF. CDR3 bases: TGTGCCAGCAGCCGCCAGTCCGGTTACGGAAACACCATATATTTT.